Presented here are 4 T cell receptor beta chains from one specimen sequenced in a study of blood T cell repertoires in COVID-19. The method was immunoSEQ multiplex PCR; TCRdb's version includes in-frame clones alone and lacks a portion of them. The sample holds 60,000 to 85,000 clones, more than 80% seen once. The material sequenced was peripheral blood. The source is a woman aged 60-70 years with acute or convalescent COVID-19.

Written as DNA, the CDR3 is TGCGCCAGCAGCGAACTCAGCCAATTGGGACTCACTGAAGCTTTCTTT. Translated: CASSELSQLGLTEAFF. The V gene is TRBV5-1, the J gene TRBJ1-1, with D possibly TRBD1 on 5 matching bases. This CDR3 is built from 16 residues. V was pared by 4 bases and J by 4 bases, with 20 bases between. Per germline, CDR1 SGHRS and CDR2 YFSETQ.

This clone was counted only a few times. The chain's CDR3 is CASTREQGGIGTEAFF. CDR3 in DNA: TGCGCCAGCACCCGGGAGCAGGGAGGGATAGGCACTGAAGCTTTCTTT. The chain combines TRBV5-1 with TRBJ1-1, with a possible D match to TRBD1 (5 bases). The germline CDR1 and CDR2 sequences are SGHRS and YFSETQ. The CDR3 is 16 residues long. Trimming stripped 6 bases from V and 4 bases from J, with 22 bases between.

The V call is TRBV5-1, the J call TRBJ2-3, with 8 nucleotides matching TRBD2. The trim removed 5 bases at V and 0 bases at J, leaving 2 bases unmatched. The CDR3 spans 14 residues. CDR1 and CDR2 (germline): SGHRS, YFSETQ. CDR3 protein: CASSTGGSTDTQYF. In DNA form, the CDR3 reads TGCGCCAGCAGTACGGGGGGGAGCACAGATACGCAGTATTTT.

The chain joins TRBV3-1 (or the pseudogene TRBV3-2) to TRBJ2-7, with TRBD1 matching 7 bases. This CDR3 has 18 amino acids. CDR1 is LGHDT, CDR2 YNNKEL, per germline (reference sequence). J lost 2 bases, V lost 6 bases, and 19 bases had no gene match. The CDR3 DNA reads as TGTGCCAGCAGTAAGTCCGAGGGACAGCCGAAAGACGCCTACGAGCAGTACGTC. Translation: CASSKSEGQPKDAYEQYV.